This passage covers 24 T cell receptor beta chains from one sample sequenced in a study of T cells in Graves' hyperthyroidism and ophthalmopathy. Amplification yielded TCR beta CDR3 regions, with RNA transcripts as the source. RT-PCR in the first round (using the HTBI primer set) targeted the TCR CDR3. TCRdb reprocessed the multiplex PCR reads with MiXCR, giving one entry per CDR3 protein. The repertoire consists of about 530,000 distinct CDR3 sequences, with approximately 17% occurring once and the leading ten covering 15% to 20%. The sequenced material came from blood. These receptors all come from a woman aged 18 to 35 with Graves' ophthalmopathy.

This clonotype was seen more than once but under ten times. V is TRBV12-3 or TRBV12-4 and J is TRBJ1-2; weak D call: TRBD1 (5 bases). V was trimmed by 7 bases and J by 7 bases, leaving 22 bases between them. This CDR3 comprises 15 residues. CDR3 sequence reads: CASNPTPQTEFGYTF. In DNA form, the CDR3 reads TGTGCCAGCAACCCGACACCCCAGACAGAATTTGGCTACACCTTC.

The gene calls are TRBV29-1 and TRBJ1-2, with 8 bases identical to TRBD1. Trimming took 7 bases from V and 11 from J; bases not matched to a gene: 15. In germline, CDR1 is SQVTM, CDR2 ANQGSEA. There are 13 residues in the CDR3. The CDR3 loop is CSAEGQEREGYTF. The DNA for the CDR3 is TGCAGCGCCGAGGGACAGGAGAGAGAAGGGTACACCTTC.

The chain recombines TRBV2 with TRBJ2-7; 9 positions match TRBD2. Losses at the gene ends were 10 bases for V and 1 base for J; bases not matched to a gene: 8. Germline CDR1 reads SNHLY; CDR2 reads FYNNEI. The CDR3 runs 14 residues. This CDR3 is CATKGAGGSYEQYF. The CDR3 DNA is TGTGCCACAAAGGGCGCGGGGGGGTCCTACGAGCAGTACTTC.

This clonotype has just a few counts. V is TRBV15 and J is TRBJ1-1; TRBD1 might be the D (5 bases). From germline, CDR1 is LNHNV and CDR2 YYDKDF (reference sequence). Between the trimmed V and J ends, which lost 3 bases and 0 bases, there was a span of 20 bases. The CDR3 runs 18 residues. The CDR3 loop is CATSRSTVGWGVNTEAFF. CDR3 in DNA: TGTGCCACCAGCAGGTCCACAGTTGGATGGGGGGTGAACACTGAAGCTTTCTTT. Based on the CDR3 plus reference TRBV15 and TRBJ1-1, the full variable domain is DAMVIQNPRYQVTQFGKPVTLSCSQTLNHNVMYWYQQKSSQAPKLLFHYYDKDFNNEADTPDNFQSRRPNTSFCFLDIRSPGLGDTAMYLCATSRSTVGWGVNTEAFFGQGTRLTVV.

At least ten counts were recorded for this clonotype. The chain joins TRBV12-3 or TRBV12-4 to TRBJ1-5, with D possibly matching TRBD1 (5 bases). Trimming removed 1 base from V and 3 bases from J, with 7 bases in between. This CDR3 has 14 residues. In nucleotides, the CDR3 is TGTGCCAGCAGTTTAGGGGGCAACAATCAGCCCCAGCATTTT. Translation gives CASSLGGNNQPQHF.

This clonotype was detected many times. The rearrangement joins TRBV6-1 to TRBJ2-7; D remains unclear. The V gene lost 1 base and the J gene lost 2 bases, with 6 bases spanning the gap. Germline V gene data show CDR1 as MNHNS and CDR2 as SASEGT. The CDR3 contains 13 residues. The CDR3 bases are TGTGCCAGCAGTGAAGGATGGACCTACGAGCAGTACTTC. It yields the protein CASSEGWTYEQYF.

This clonotype was seen many times. This sequence joins TRBV28 and TRBJ1-1, with D possibly being TRBD1 (5 bases). This CDR3 contains 15 residues. Germline V gene lookup returns CDR1 MDHEN and CDR2 SYDVKM. V was clipped by 1 base and J by 2 bases, with 11 bases between them. The CDR3 DNA reads TGTGCCAGCAGTTTATTCGGGGGGACCAACACTGAAGCTTTCTTT. Its translation is CASSLFGGTNTEAFF.

In its sample, this clonotype was seen many times. V and J are TRBV7-8 and TRBJ2-3; 9 bases fit TRBD2. CDR1 and CDR2 from the germline V gene are SGHVS and FQNEAQ. The V gene end was trimmed by 4 bases and the J gene end by 4 bases; junction bases not matched to a gene: 12. The CDR3 is 17 amino acids. DNA of the CDR3: TGTGCCAGCAGCTACGACCCCCAGCGGGGGGTCTCAGATACGCAGTATTTT. Protein sequence: CASSYDPQRGVSDTQYF.

This clonotype was detected ten times or more. V usage is TRBV28 and J usage is TRBJ2-7; D unclear. V was pared by 5 bases and J by 3 bases, with 11 bases between. There are 13 residues in the CDR3. The germline CDR1 and CDR2 sequences are MDHEN and SYDVKM. The CDR3 loop is CASSKNLGYEQYF. In DNA, the CDR3 is TGTGCCAGCAGTAAAAATCTAGGCTACGAGCAGTACTTC.

The rearrangement uses TRBV5-1 and TRBJ1-1; 7 bases line up with TRBD1. The length of the CDR3 is 13 residues. From germline, CDR1 is SGHRS and CDR2 YFSETQ. V shed 3 bases and J 10 bases; nucleotides not matched to a gene: 9. CDR3 sequence (DNA): TGCGCCAGCAGCTCTAACAGGGGAGTCGGAGCTTTCTTT. This sequence encodes CASSSNRGVGAFF.

This clonotype was seen a handful of times. The chain combines TRBV2 with TRBJ1-2, with D hard to call. Trimming took off 6 bases at V and 4 bases at J, with 18 bases between the two ends. Germline CDR1 SNHLY, CDR2 FYNNEI. The CDR3 extends over 15 amino acids. The CDR3 is CASRPGADSSYGYTF. The CDR3 nucleotides read TGTGCCAGCAGGCCGGGCGCAGACTCTTCCTATGGCTACACCTTC.

This CDR3 reads CASSIRTGIIYEQYF. The CDR3 bases are TGTGCCAGCAGTATCCGGACAGGGATAATCTACGAGCAGTACTTC. V usage is TRBV27 and J usage is TRBJ2-7; TRBD1 aligns across 8 bases. This CDR3 has 15 amino acids. Germline CDR1 reads MNHEY; CDR2 reads SMNVEV (reference sequence). Losses at the gene ends were 5 bases for V and 3 bases for J; bases not matched to a gene: 9.

Ten or more counts support this clonotype. The V gene is TRBV29-1, the J gene TRBJ2-2; D is unclear. CDR3 length: 12 residues. V lost 0 bases to trimming and J lost 5 bases, with 4 bases between them. In germline, CDR1 is SQVTM, CDR2 ANQGSEA. The DNA for the CDR3 is TGCAGCGTTGAAGATTGGACCGGGGAGCTGTTTTTT. It is translated as CSVEDWTGELFF.

To note about this clonotype: This clone may be a read error of a much larger clone one base away. The V call is TRBV28, the J call TRBJ1-2; TRBD1 matches 7 bases. CDR3 length equals 15 residues. The V gene's germline CDR1 is MDHEN and CDR2 SYDVKM. The CDR3 loop is CASRPTGDVYYGDTF. The CDR3, as DNA: TGTGCCAGCAGGCCTACAGGGGACGTGTACTATGGCGACACCTTC.

This clonotype was counted many times. The rearrangement links TRBV28 to TRBJ2-1; TRBD1 matches 7 bases. J gave up 4 bases and V 3 bases, and 6 bases lay outside the gene matches. The CDR3 runs to 15 residues. The germline gives CDR1 MDHEN, CDR2 SYDVKM. The CDR3 bases are TGTGCCAGCAGTTTTCTAGGGACAGAGTACAATGAGCAGTTCTTC. It translates to CASSFLGTEYNEQFF.

This clonotype was recorded many times. This chain connects TRBV20-1 to TRBJ2-1, with D perhaps TRBD1 (6 bases). Trimming pared 5 bases from V and 4 bases from J, leaving 9 bases between. The CDR3 length is 12 residues. CDR1 and CDR2 from the germline V gene are DFQATT and SNEGSKA (reference sequence). CDR3 protein: CSAPGQYNEQFF. The CDR3 DNA sequence: TGCAGTGCTCCCGGACAGTACAATGAGCAGTTCTTC.

This clonotype was counted ten times or more. This sequence joins TRBV12-3 or TRBV12-4 and TRBJ1-2; D remains ambiguous. The CDR3 runs to 14 residues. Trimming removed 3 bases at V and 4 bases at J, with 12 bases between. Here the CDR3 reads CASSLERPSYGYTF. In DNA form, the CDR3 reads TGTGCCAGCAGTTTGGAACGGCCGTCCTATGGCTACACCTTC.

The chain recombines TRBV27 with TRBJ2-3; 13 nucleotides agree with TRBD2. CDR1 and CDR2 from the germline V gene are MNHEY and SMNVEV (reference sequence). The CDR3 runs to 19 residues. V was clipped by 1 base and J by 0 bases; unmatched bases: 7. The CDR3 spells CASSLYPGLAGTSTDTQYF. In DNA form, the CDR3 reads TGTGCCAGCAGTTTATACCCGGGACTAGCGGGGACTAGCACAGATACGCAGTATTTT.

This clonotype was counted at least ten times. The rearrangement uses TRBV19 and TRBJ1-2; 7 bases match TRBD1. The CDR3 covers 12 residues. The V and J ends lost 6 bases and 6 bases, in that order; junction bases with no gene match: 4. Germline V gene lookup returns CDR1 LNHDA and CDR2 SQIVND (reference sequence). This chain's CDR3 is CASSLGGHGYTF. DNA for the CDR3: TGTGCCAGTAGCCTAGGGGGCCATGGCTACACCTTC.

J is TRBJ2-2 and V is TRBV11-2, with D perhaps TRBD1 (6 bases). This CDR3 contains 16 residues. The germline gives CDR1 SGHAT, CDR2 FQNNGV. Trimming stripped 6 bases from V and 4 bases from J, with 18 bases between. CDR3 in DNA: TGTGCCAGCAGGAGCCGGGACAAGAGCCTCACCGGGGAGCTGTTTTTT. Its translation: CASRSRDKSLTGELFF.

This chain links TRBV27 with TRBJ2-3, with a weak D call TRBD2 (5 bases). V lost 6 bases and J 8 bases, leaving 12 bases between the germline ends. CDR3 length: 12 amino acids. The germline CDR1 and CDR2 sequences are MNHEY and SMNVEV (reference sequence). The CDR3 DNA sequence: TGTGCCAGCAGCCGCTTGGCGGGTACGCAGTATTTT. It specifies CASSRLAGTQYF.

The chain uses TRBV2 and TRBJ2-5; 10 nucleotides agree with TRBD1. The CDR3 spans 14 residues. The germline gives CDR1 SNHLY, CDR2 FYNNEI. The V segment lost 6 bases and the J segment 4 bases; nucleotides outside the gene matches: 5. CDR3 amino acids: CASSVTGGAETQYF. For the CDR3, the DNA is TGTGCCAGCAGCGTGACAGGGGGCGCAGAGACCCAGTACTTC.

The genes are TRBV2 and TRBJ2-2; D may be TRBD1 (6 bases). The germline V gene encodes CDR1 SNHLY and CDR2 FYNNEI. The V and J ends lost 7 bases and 5 bases respectively, with 11 bases between them. The CDR3 length is 13 residues. The CDR3 DNA is TGTGCCAGCACACAACAGGGAACCGGGGAGCTGTTTTTT. This codes for CASTQQGTGELFF.

This clonotype was counted at least ten times. The chain employs TRBV3-1 and TRBJ2-1; 14 bases are shared with TRBD2. With V trimmed by 0 bases and J by 7 bases, 5 bases remained unmatched. CDR3 length: 17 residues. The V gene's germline CDR1 is LGHDT and CDR2 YNNKEL (reference sequence). CDR3 sequence reads: CASSQDFRTSGRNEQFF. CDR3 nucleotide sequence: TGTGCCAGCAGCCAAGATTTCCGGACTAGCGGGAGGAATGAGCAGTTCTTC.